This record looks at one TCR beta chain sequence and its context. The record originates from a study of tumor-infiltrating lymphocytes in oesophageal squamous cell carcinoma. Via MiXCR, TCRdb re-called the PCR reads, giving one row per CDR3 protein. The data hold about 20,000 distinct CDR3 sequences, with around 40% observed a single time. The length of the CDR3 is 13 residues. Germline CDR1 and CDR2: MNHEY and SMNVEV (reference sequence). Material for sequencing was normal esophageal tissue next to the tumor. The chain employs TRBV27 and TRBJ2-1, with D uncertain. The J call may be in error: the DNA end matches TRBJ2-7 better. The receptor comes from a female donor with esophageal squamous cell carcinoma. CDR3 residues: CASSLGVPGEQYF. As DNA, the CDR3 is TGTGCCAGCAGTTTAGGAGTTCCTGGTGAGCAGTACTTC.